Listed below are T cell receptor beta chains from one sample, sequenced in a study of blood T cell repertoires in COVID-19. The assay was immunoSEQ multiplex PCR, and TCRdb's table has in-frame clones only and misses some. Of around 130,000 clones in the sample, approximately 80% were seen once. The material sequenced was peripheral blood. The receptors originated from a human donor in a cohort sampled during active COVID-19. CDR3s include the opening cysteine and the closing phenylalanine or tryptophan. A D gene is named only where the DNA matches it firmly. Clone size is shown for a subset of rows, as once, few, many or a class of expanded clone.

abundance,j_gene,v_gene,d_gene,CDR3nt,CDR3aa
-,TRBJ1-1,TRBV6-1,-,TGTGCCAGCAGTGACAGGGGCCGGGAAGCTTTCTTT,CASSDRGREAFF
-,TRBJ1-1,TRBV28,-,TGTGCCAGCAGTTCTTTCCAGGGTCGAGACAACACTGAAGCTTTCTTT,CASSSFQGRDNTEAFF
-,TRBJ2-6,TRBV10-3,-,TGTGCCATCAGTGAGTTCGGGGTCGAGAGTGGGGCCAACGTCCTGACTTTC,CAISEFGVESGANVLTF
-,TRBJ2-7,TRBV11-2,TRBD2,TGTGCCAGCAGCTTAATAGCGGGAGGAGAGAGAGAGCAGTACTTC,CASSLIAGGEREQYF
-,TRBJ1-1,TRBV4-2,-,TGTGCCAGCAGCGGATGGGCAGGGGTAGACGCTGAAGCTTTCTTT,CASSGWAGVDAEAFF
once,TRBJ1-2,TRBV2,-,TGTGCCAGCACTCCTGAGATCCCTAACTATGGCTACACCTTC,CASTPEIPNYGYTF
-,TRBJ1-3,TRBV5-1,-,TGCGCCAGCAGCTTGGAGCACTCTGGAAACACCATATATTTT,CASSLEHSGNTIYF
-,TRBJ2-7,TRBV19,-,TGTGCCAGTAGTATTGCGGGGTTCGGCTCCTACGAGCAGTACTTC,CASSIAGFGSYEQYF
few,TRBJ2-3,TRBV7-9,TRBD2,TGTGCCAGCAGCTTAGACGGCGGGGGGTTCCCTAGCACAGATACGCAGTATTTT,CASSLDGGGFPSTDTQYF
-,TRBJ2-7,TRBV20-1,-,TGCAGTGCCCTAAACAGGGACGAGCAGTACTTC,CSALNRDEQYF
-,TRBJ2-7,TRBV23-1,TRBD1,TGCGCCAGCACCCACGTGAGAGTACAGGGGAGCTCCTACGAGCAGTACTTC,CASTHVRVQGSSYEQYF
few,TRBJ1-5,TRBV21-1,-,TGTGCCAGCAGCAAAGGGACAGGGACGGAACAGCCCCAGCATTTT,CASSKGTGTEQPQHF
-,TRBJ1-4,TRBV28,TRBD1,TGTGCCACCAAATTCTCAGAGGGGGCTGGGGGAGATGAAAAACTGTTTTTT,CATKFSEGAGGDEKLFF
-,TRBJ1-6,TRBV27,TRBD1,TGTGCCAGCAGTTTTACAGGGGCAGGGTCACCCCTCCACTTT,CASSFTGAGSPLHF
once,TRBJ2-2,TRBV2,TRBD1,TGTGCCAGCAGTGGTGGGACAGCAAACACCGGGGAGCTGTTTTTT,CASSGGTANTGELFF
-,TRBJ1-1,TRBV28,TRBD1,TGTGCCAGCATCTTGGGACAGGGTCTTTCTGAAGCTTTCTTT,CASILGQGLSEAFF